The text below deals with one TCR beta chain. Its antigen remains unidentified. CDR1 and CDR2 (germline): MDHEN, SYDVKM. Trimming removed 6 bases from V and 8 bases from J; junction bases left unmatched: 8. This CDR3 region has 14 residues. The data belong to a study of cytomegalovirus exposure and HLA in healthy donors. Study-level results: Reports described diagnosis of cytomegalovirus status by the classifier as highly specific and sensitive. Cytomegalovirus association was assigned to about 180 TCR beta chains. Clusters of TCRs from the first cohort tended to co-occur in the 120 or so validation repertoires (as a later analysis found). Across donors, most TCRs were seen rarely, yet some public ones were widespread.

TCRdb's copy holds only in-frame clones and misses some; the assay was immunoSEQ multiplex PCR. The repertoire holds fewer than 200,000 clones, with approximately 86% as singletons. This chain links TRBV28 with TRBJ1-4; 8 bases agree with TRBD1. Sequencing used PBMCs. The sequence came from a young man in good health and CMV-seropositive. The CDR3 spells CASSTGQGREKLFF. DNA for the CDR3: TGTGCCAGCAGCACTGGACAGGGTAGGGAAAAACTGTTTTTT.